A single sample gave rise to the 7 T cell receptor beta chains below, sequenced in a study of T cell responses to AZD1222 COVID-19 vaccine. Sequenced by immunoSEQ multiplex PCR; TCRdb stores in-frame clones only, minus some. The sample comprises 95,000 to 100,000 clones, 91% of which are singletons, and about 8.1% rests with the top ten. Source: peripheral blood, taken 28 days after the second AZD1222 dose. The receptors stem from an adult who received the AZD1222 COVID-19 vaccine.

The chain carries TRBV4-1 and TRBJ2-1; 9 bases match TRBD1. J gave up 6 bases and V 7 bases, and 10 bases lay outside the gene matches. From germline, CDR1 is MGHRA and CDR2 YSYEKL. CDR3 size: 15 residues. CDR3 coding DNA: TGCGCCAGCAACCCCCCGGGACAGGGCATCAATGAGCAGTTCTTC. It specifies CASNPPGQGINEQFF.

This chain links TRBV19 with TRBJ1-5; no firm D call. V lost 0 bases and J lost 0, with 9 bases in between. Germline-derived CDR1 and CDR2 are LNHDA and SQIVND (reference sequence). The CDR3 covers 16 residues. The CDR3 spells CASSIEGPPSNQPQHF. In DNA, the CDR3 is TGTGCCAGTAGTATAGAAGGACCGCCTAGCAATCAGCCCCAGCATTTT.

V is TRBV27 and J is TRBJ2-4; no reliable D call. Germline assignment: CDR1 MNHEY and CDR2 SMNVEV (reference sequence). The CDR3 has 14 amino acids. Trimming took off 2 bases at V and 8 bases at J, with 13 bases between the two ends. The CDR3 loop reads CASSLTNRAYIQYF. The DNA for the CDR3 is TGTGCCAGCAGTTTAACCAACCGAGCATACATTCAGTACTTC.

This clone has only a few counts. CDR3 residues: CASSQATIPANEQYF. The CDR3 nucleotides read TGCGCCAGCAGCCAAGCCACAATCCCGGCTAACGAGCAGTACTTC. The rearrangement joins TRBV4-1 to TRBJ2-7; unclear D gene. V was cut by 1 base and J by 5 bases, with 15 bases left in between. Germline V CDR1 and CDR2: MGHRA, YSYEKL. CDR3 size: 15 residues.

A single count supports this clone. The chain carries TRBV29-1 and TRBJ2-1, with D unclear. V shed 3 bases and J shed 9 bases, with 21 bases lying between them. The CDR3 is 15 residues long. Germline V lookup: CDR1 SQVTM, CDR2 ANQGSEA. The CDR3 loop is CSVDDAEKGIREQFF. The CDR3 coding sequence is TGCAGCGTTGATGACGCGGAGAAGGGAATACGTGAGCAGTTCTTC.

V gene TRBV19 combines with J gene TRBJ2-1; a weak D match, TRBD2 (5 bases). Per germline, CDR1 LNHDA and CDR2 SQIVND (reference sequence). This CDR3 contains 16 residues. V was pared by 4 bases and J by 2 bases, with 15 bases between. The CDR3 nucleotides read TGTGCCAGTAGTACCGCCCACGGGGTGACCTACAATGAGCAGTTCTTC. Translated: CASSTAHGVTYNEQFF.

The chain links TRBV19 to TRBJ2-5, with TRBD2 identical over 12 bases. Per the germline V gene, CDR1 is LNHDA and CDR2 is SQIVND (reference sequence). The CDR3 is 14 amino acids. V was pared by 6 bases and J by 5 bases, with 4 bases of the junction left unmatched. The CDR3 region has the DNA TGTGCCAGTAGCGCACTAGCGGGAGGTGAGACCCAGTACTTC. Translating gives CASSALAGGETQYF.